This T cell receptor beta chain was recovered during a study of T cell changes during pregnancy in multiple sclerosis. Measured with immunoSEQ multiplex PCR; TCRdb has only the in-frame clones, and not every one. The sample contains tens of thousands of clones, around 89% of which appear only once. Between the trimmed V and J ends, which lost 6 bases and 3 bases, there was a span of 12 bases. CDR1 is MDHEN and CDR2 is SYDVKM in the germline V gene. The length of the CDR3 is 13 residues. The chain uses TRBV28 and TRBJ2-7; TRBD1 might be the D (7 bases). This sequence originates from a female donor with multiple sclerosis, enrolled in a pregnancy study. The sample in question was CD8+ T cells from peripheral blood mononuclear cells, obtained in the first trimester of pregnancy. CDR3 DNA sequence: TGTGCCAGCAGGGGGACAGCGGGCTACGAGCAGTACTTC. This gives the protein CASRGTAGYEQYF.